This TCR beta chain was identified in a study of blood T cell repertoires in COVID-19. Study-level background: Sites across the United States, Italy and Spain contributed samples from acute and convalescent COVID-19.

Germline V gene lookup returns CDR1 LGHDT and CDR2 YNNKEL (reference sequence). The CDR3 consists of 13 residues. V was trimmed by 8 bases and J by 7 bases, leaving 17 bases between them. The method was immunoSEQ multiplex PCR; TCRdb's version includes in-frame clones alone and lacks a portion of them. The sample has roughly 50,000 clones, roughly four fifths seen once; the top ten hold about 1.8%. The chain recombines TRBV3-1 (or the pseudogene TRBV3-2) with TRBJ1-2; D remains unclear. This TCR derives from a woman in her sixties with acute or convalescent COVID-19. The material sequenced was peripheral blood. The CDR3 bases are TGTGCCAGCTCAAACGAGGGTGTTGGTGGCTACACCTTC. Its protein product is CASSNEGVGGYTF.